This TCR beta chain stems from a study of OX40 agonist ivuxolimab in advanced cancers. Clones were read by immunoSEQ multiplex PCR, and TCRdb kept only the in-frame ones, dropping some. Among roughly 140,000 clones, around 94% were seen once, and the ten largest hold about 0.31%. The CDR3 has 15 residues. V lost 1 base to trimming and J lost 5 bases, with 11 bases between them. CDR1 and CDR2 from the germline V gene are MGHRA and YSYEKL. The sequence was collected from an adult with an advanced solid tumor such as melanoma, head and neck, liver or kidney cancer. The specimen comprised CD4+ or CD8+ T cells sorted from blood, sampled in a trial of the OX40 agonist ivuxolimab. The V and J genes are TRBV4-1 and TRBJ2-2; D unresolved. As DNA, the CDR3 is TGCGCCAGCAGCCAAGCATATCTTGGGACCGGGGAGCTGTTTTTT. Its protein product is CASSQAYLGTGELFF.